These 4 T cell receptor beta chains came from one sample sequenced in a study of T cells in Graves' hyperthyroidism and ophthalmopathy. Amplified regions were TCR beta CDR3 sequences from RNA transcripts. The primer set for the first-round RT-PCR of the TCR CDR3 was HTBI. TCRdb independently ran MiXCR on the multiplex PCR reads; one entry per CDR3 protein. The sample records about 300,000 distinct CDR3 sequences, approximately 18% being singletons. The specimen sequenced was blood. The receptors were gathered from a middle-aged man with Graves' ophthalmopathy.

This rearrangement joins TRBV24-1 to TRBJ2-3; D not certain. The V end lost 4 bases, the J end lost 3 bases, and 7 bases lay between the germline ends. Germline CDR1 and CDR2: KGHDR and SFDVKD. The CDR3 totals 13 residues. The CDR3 loop is CATSDPSTDTQYF. In nucleotides, the CDR3 is TGTGCCACCAGTGACCCATCGACAGATACGCAGTATTTT.

In its sample, this clonotype was seen a few times. The chain has TRBV4-1 and TRBJ2-7; TRBD2 might be the D (5 bases). The CDR3 spans 17 residues. Germline V gene sequence: CDR1 MGHRA, CDR2 YSYEKL. The germline V and J ends were trimmed by 0 bases and 0 bases, with 15 bases remaining between them. The CDR3 spells CASSQDIRERHSYEQYF. In DNA form, the CDR3 reads TGCGCCAGCAGCCAAGATATCCGGGAACGACACTCCTACGAGCAGTACTTC.

This clonotype was seen a handful of times. V is TRBV18 and J is TRBJ2-1; 10 nucleotides align to TRBD1. The CDR3 extends over 16 amino acids. The germline gives CDR1 KGHSH, CDR2 LQKENI. The junction had 8 bases not matched to a gene; V was cut back by 0 bases and J by 9 bases. The CDR3 sequence: CASSPPGQGTGGEQFF. The CDR3 region has the DNA TGTGCCAGCTCACCACCGGGACAGGGGACGGGGGGTGAGCAGTTCTTC.

The sample holds many counts of this clonotype. The chain has TRBV11-2 and TRBJ1-2; 11 bases are shared with TRBD1. V gave up 5 bases and J gave up 2 bases; unmatched junction bases: 1. The CDR3 is made up of 14 amino acids. Germline CDR1 reads SGHAT; CDR2 reads FQNNGV. CDR3 sequence: CASSRDRGNYGYTF. In DNA, the CDR3 is TGTGCCAGCAGCCGGGACAGGGGGAACTATGGCTACACCTTC.